This TCR beta chain was captured by sequencing in a study of blood T cell repertoires in COVID-19. Sequencing was performed with immunoSEQ multiplex PCR; in TCRdb, only in-frame clones are kept and a portion is missing. Among 350,000 to 550,000 clones listed, over 75% were seen once. Sequencing used PBMCs or T cells enriched from blood (not recorded which). This TCR was sampled from a man aged 30 to 39 who had recovered from COVID-19.

The CDR3 region is CASSQERETNEQFF. CDR3 DNA sequence: TGCGCCAGCAGCCAAGAGCGGGAGACGAATGAGCAGTTCTTC. The chain employs TRBV4-1 and TRBJ2-1; 7 nucleotides match TRBD2. The length of the CDR3 is 14 residues. V was clipped by 0 bases and J by 7 bases; unmatched bases: 3. Germline V lookup: CDR1 MGHRA, CDR2 YSYEKL.